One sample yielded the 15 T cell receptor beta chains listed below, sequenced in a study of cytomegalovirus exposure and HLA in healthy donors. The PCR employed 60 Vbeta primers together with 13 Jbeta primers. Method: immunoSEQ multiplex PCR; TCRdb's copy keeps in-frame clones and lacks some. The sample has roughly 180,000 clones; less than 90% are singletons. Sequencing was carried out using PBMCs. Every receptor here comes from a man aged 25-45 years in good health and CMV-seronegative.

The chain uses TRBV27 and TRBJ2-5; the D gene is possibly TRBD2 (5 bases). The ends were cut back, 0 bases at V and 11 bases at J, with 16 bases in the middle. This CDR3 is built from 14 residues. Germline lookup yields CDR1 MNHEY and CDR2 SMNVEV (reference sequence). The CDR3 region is CASSLSPKVGEQYF. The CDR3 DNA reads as TGTGCCAGCAGTTTATCCCCGAAAGTCGGGGAGCAGTACTTC.

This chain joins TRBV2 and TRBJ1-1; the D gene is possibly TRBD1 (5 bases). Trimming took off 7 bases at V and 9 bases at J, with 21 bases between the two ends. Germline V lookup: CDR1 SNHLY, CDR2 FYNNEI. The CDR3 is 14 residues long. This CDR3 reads CASNKLGLRIQAFF. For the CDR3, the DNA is TGTGCCAGCAACAAGTTGGGACTACGAATTCAAGCTTTCTTT.

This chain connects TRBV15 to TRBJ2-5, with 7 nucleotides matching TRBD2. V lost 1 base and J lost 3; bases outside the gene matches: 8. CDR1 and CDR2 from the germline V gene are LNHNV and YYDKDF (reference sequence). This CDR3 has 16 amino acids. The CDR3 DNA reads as TGTGCCACCAGCAGAGTCCAGCGGGAATGGGAAGAGACCCAGTACTTC. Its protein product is CATSRVQREWEETQYF.

The CDR3 DNA reads as TGTGCCAGCAGCTTAGAGTACAGGGGCGAGCAGTACTTC. It is translated as CASSLEYRGEQYF. The gene calls are TRBV5-4 and TRBJ2-7, with 7 bases identical to TRBD1. J lost 6 bases, V lost 2 bases, and 5 bases had no gene match. Looked up from germline, CDR1 is SGHNT and CDR2 is YYREEE (reference sequence). The CDR3 totals 13 residues.

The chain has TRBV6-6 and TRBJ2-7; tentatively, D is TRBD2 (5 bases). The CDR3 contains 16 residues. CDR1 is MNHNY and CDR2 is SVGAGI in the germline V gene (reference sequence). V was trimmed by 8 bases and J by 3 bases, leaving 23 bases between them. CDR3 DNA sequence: TGTGCCAGCCACACCCGGAGTGCGGGTGATATCTACGAGCAGTACTTC. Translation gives CASHTRSAGDIYEQYF.

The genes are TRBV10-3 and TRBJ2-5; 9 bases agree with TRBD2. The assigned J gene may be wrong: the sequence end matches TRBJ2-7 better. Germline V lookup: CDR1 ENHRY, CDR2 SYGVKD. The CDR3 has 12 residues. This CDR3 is CAISTSGYEQYF. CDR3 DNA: TGTGCCATCTCGACTAGCGGCTACGAGCAGTACTTC.

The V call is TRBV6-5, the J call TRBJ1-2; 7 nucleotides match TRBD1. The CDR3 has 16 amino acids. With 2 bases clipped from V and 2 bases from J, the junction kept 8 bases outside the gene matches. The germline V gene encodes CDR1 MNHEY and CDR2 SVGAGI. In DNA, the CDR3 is TGTGCCAGCAGTTACGGGGCAGGGGGTAGGAACTATGGCTACACCTTC. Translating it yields CASSYGAGGRNYGYTF.

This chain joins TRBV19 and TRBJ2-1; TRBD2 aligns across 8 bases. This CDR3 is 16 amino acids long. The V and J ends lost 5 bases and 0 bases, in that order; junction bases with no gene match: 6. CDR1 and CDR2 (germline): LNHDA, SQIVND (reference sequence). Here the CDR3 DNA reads TGTGCCAGTAGTCGGGGGGGGATAAGCTCCTACAATGAGCAGTTCTTC. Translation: CASSRGGISSYNEQFF.

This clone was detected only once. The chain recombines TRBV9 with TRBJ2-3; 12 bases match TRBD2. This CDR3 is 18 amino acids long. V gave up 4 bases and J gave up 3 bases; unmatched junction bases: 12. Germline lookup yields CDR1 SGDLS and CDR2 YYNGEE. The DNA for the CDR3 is TGTGCCAGCAGCCGCCGAGCGGCTAGCGGGAGGGCTACAGATACGCAGTATTTT. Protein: CASSRRAASGRATDTQYF.

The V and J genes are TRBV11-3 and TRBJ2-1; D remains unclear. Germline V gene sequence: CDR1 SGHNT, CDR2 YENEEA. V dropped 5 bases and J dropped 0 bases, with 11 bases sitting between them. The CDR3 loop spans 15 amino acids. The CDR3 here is CASSLDLGSYNEQFF. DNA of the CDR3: TGTGCCAGCAGCCTCGACCTAGGCTCCTACAATGAGCAGTTCTTC.

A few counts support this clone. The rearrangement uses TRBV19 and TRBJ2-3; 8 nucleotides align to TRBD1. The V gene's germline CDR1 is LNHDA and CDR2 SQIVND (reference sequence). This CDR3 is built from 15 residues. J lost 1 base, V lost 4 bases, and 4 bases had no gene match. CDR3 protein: CASSRATGGTDTQYF. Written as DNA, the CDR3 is TGTGCCAGTAGTAGAGCGACAGGGGGCACAGATACGCAGTATTTT.

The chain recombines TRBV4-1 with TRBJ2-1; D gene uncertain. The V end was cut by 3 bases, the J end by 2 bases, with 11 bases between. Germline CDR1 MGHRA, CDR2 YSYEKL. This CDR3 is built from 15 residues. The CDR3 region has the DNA TGCGCCAGCAGCCAGTTAGCCCAAACCTACAATGAGCAGTTCTTC. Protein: CASSQLAQTYNEQFF.

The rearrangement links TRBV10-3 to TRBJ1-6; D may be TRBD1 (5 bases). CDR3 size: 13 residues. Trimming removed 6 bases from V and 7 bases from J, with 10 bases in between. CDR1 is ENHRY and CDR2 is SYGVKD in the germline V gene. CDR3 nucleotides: TGTGCCATCAGGGGGGGGTCCAATTCACCCCTCCACTTT. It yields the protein CAIRGGSNSPLHF.

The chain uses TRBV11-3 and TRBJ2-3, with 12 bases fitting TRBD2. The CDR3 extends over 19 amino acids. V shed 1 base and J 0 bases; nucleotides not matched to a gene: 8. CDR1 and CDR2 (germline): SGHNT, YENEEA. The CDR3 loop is CASSLAGTSGLPSTDTQYF. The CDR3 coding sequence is TGTGCCAGCAGCTTAGCCGGGACTAGCGGGCTTCCTAGCACAGATACGCAGTATTTT. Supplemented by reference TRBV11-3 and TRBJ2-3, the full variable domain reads EAGVVQSPRYKIIEKKQPVAFWCNPISGHNTLYWYLQNLGQGPELLIRYENEEAVDDSQLPKDRFSAERLKGVDSTLKIQPAELGDSAVYLCASSLAGTSGLPSTDTQYFGPGTRLTVL.

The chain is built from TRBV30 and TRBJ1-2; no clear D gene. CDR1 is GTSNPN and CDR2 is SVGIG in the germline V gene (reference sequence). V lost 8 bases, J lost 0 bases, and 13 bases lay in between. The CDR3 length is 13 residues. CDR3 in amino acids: CAHNTPSNYGYTF. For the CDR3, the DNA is TGTGCCCACAATACACCATCTAACTATGGCTACACCTTC.